The T cell receptor beta chain described here comes from a study of shared T cell receptors in the human thymus. Generated by immunoSEQ multiplex PCR, the TCRdb table keeps only in-frame clones and is missing some. The sample lists hundreds of thousands of clones; approximately 87% were seen once. CDR1 and CDR2 (germline): LNHNV, YYDKDF (reference sequence). The CDR3 totals 14 residues. V lost 5 bases and J 0 bases, leaving 11 bases between the germline ends. This sample was also put to use in a study of human thymus T cells. From that paper: It was from resections taken during corrective heart surgery that the thymus tissue came. What related research reported was that thymic repertoires overlapped highly among unrelated individuals.

The chain combines TRBV15 with TRBJ2-7, with D uncertain. This TCR was recovered from a boy younger than two with a congenital heart defect. Sequencing was performed on thymocytes. CDR3 amino acids: CATSAKEISYEQYF. DNA for the CDR3: TGTGCCACCAGCGCTAAGGAGATCTCCTACGAGCAGTACTTC.